The present entry profiles one T cell receptor (beta chain) with its context. This clone has a handful of counts. The target of this receptor is not known. There are no base qualities to consult, and no much larger clone falls within one base. The entry originates in a study of beta chain features in type 1 diabetes listed by TCRdb under 2018. Concerning the study at large: Mean age, gender distribution, total cell number and subset yield did not differ between patients and healthy donors. The study compared the TCRB repertoires of sorted circulating CD4+ T cell subsets in recently diagnosed type 1 diabetes patients with those in matched healthy donors. A total of 107,917,701 sorted cells were examined across all samples, and the number of cells per subset was strongly correlated with RNA yield. Regulatory and stem cell-like memory subsets were obtained from only 8 patients and about 8 healthy donors, while naive and central memory subsets were obtained from all 28 donors. Findings and caveats that apply to the study as a whole: Only small numbers of individuals were included in the HLA sub-analyses, which left unresolved whether HLA type had any influence on TCRB rearrangement. At VDJ recombination sites, patients with type 1 diabetes made fewer insertions and deleted more nucleotides, a pattern implying thymic rearrangement abnormalities. Because cDNA was sequenced instead of genomic DNA, activated cells with high expression could be over-represented, although the groups did not differ in activation or CD3 levels. A moderate but significant shortening of TCRB CDR3 length was observed in type 1 diabetes patients in all four CD4+ subsets. Naive, central memory and regulatory TCRB repertoires appeared more similar among patients than among healthy donors. PCR might favor shorter templates, but patient and control samples were amplified and corrected together, so any skew would affect both groups equally.

Each donor gave one peripheral blood draw, around 100 mL on average, collected into heparinised tubes. A BD FACSAria II and a panel including CD45RO, CCR7, CD25, CD127, CD95 and CD27 were used to sort naive, central memory, regulatory and stem cell-like memory CD4+ T cells. Purity was above 98% for every sorted population. PBMCs were isolated immediately by Lymphoprep density gradient centrifugation and stained directly without culture. So that batch effects would be minimized, each experiment stained and sorted samples in pairs, pairing one healthy donor with one patient. The entire isolated RNA was reverse transcribed using the High Capacity cDNA Reverse Transcription Kit, and thus expressed TCRB transcripts were sequenced. Deep immunoSEQ sequencing was applied to naive, central memory and regulatory T cell samples, giving an average of approximately 3.8 million total reads per sample. Sorted cells were lysed in RLT buffer and RNA was extracted with DNase-treated RNeasy Micro or Mini kits, depending on cell number. Each cell subset was processed separately to prevent cross-contamination, with patient and healthy donor samples processed together. TCRB sequences were amplified from cDNA with the immunoSEQ multiplex PCR, producing 87-bp fragments spanning the CDR3 region. Sequencing of the amplicons was performed on the Illumina HiSeq platform. As for the authors' bioinformatics: PCR bias was corrected computationally using synthetic template baselines, and reads within Hamming distance 2 were collapsed, with unmergeable singletons discarded. By aligning reads against IMGT, V, D and J genes, CDR3 length, and insertions or deletions at six rearrangement sites were assigned. Within each subset, clonotype counts were normalized to sorted cell number, after which true diversity and Gini coefficients were computed with the tcR R package. The overlap coefficient, calculated on TCRB nucleotide sequences, was used to quantify repertoire sharing. TCRdb took over this immuneACCESS table, retaining in-frame rearrangements with V and J assigned. Such tables are incomplete; in checked studies, under half of the missing clones stem from an unresolved V gene, and the remainder is unexplained. The V and J calls and the clone size are those of that table, but D and trimming were determined from the DNA. Across this sample there are almost 350,000 clones, with approximately 9.9% seen only once. The ten largest clonotypes hold around 1% of the sample.

From V the trimming removes 3 bases and from J it removes 0 bases, while the gene matches leave 3 bases of the junction unaccounted for. As encoded in the germline V gene, CDR1 is SGDLS while CDR2 is YYNGEE. The CDR3, cysteine through phenylalanine, is 15 amino acids long. Here the CDR3 DNA is all that survives: 45 bases in frame from base 1. The V and J genes are TRBV9 and TRBJ2-4, and TRBD1 aligns with 7 junction nucleotides. The source is a man aged 30 to 39 with type 1 diabetes. The sequenced sample was central memory CD4+ T cells from blood. The DNA reads as follows: TGTGCCAGCAGCGCCGGGACAGCAGCCAAAAACATTCAGTACTTC. Its protein reads: CASSAGTAAKNIQYF. Outside the CDR3, residues come from the reference TRBV9 and TRBJ2-4 proteins, so the full variable domain is: DSGVTQTPKHLITATGQRVTLRCSPRSGDLSVYWYQQSLDQGLQFLIQYYNGEERAKGNILERFSAQQFPDLHSELNLSSLELGDSALYFCASSAGTAAKNIQYFGAGTRLSVL.